This T cell receptor (beta chain) was sequenced during a study of cytotoxic CD8 clonotypes in ibrutinib-treated CLL (dated by TCRdb to the early 2020s). Describing the broader study: In this cohort, around 15 patients were treatment-naive and about a dozen were relapsed/refractory, while around 18 had unmutated IGHV. Partial responses were observed in roughly 25 patients and complete responses in 2; after a median follow-up of around 64 months, remission was maintained in roughly 14 patients and progression was observed in approximately 12. Response samples were taken after a median of 12 months on treatment, ranging from about 6 to 40 months. On average, each sample yielded 255,043 productive templates and around 98,000 productive rearrangements. Longitudinal samples were available for 26 of the 86 trial participants. Cryopreserved peripheral blood mononuclear cells were collected at three points: before therapy, at response, and at either sustained remission or disease progression. Every sample from remission and from progressive disease was obtained while the patients were still on ibrutinib. What the research found in general, with its limitations: Clonality rose at ibrutinib response, remained stable during sustained remission, and dropped back toward baseline at progression. Sustained-remission and progressing patients did not have matched sampling times, and lymph node repertoires were not examined. Public clonotypes were found to be uncommon and were observed to contract or remain stable during treatment; the increase in clonality was shown to reflect expansion of private clonotypes at ibrutinib response. Baseline clonality was found to be higher than that of age-matched healthy donors and was strongly correlated with circulating CD8+ T-cell counts.

About this clone itself: Its antigen is not yet known. No clone much larger than this one lies a single base away; base qualities are absent.

The V and J ends are trimmed by 5 bases and 4 bases, leaving 8 bases between them. From a lookup of the germline V gene (reference sequence), CDR1 and CDR2 are LNHDA and SQIVND. Including the terminal cysteine and phenylalanine, the CDR3 comprises 12 residues. CDR3 DNA is the only sequence kept; it has 36 bases, read in frame from the first base. The goal of deep resolution MiSeq sequencing was a depth between 1 in 1 million and 1 in 200,000 T cells, and coverage averaged 10x per clonotype. The immunoSEQ hsTCRB Kit was used to generate the TCR beta libraries. In the source study's methods: Data were analyzed with ImmunoSEQ Data Assistant and ImmunoSEQ Analyzer, with V, D and J genes assigned per IMGT definitions. Clonality was computed as one minus normalized Shannon entropy of productive rearrangement frequencies, ranging from 0 to 1. Only overrepresented clonotypes making up at least 0.05% of the repertoire of each patient were included in the public clonotype analysis. Some twelve repertoires from age-matched healthy donors, obtained from immuneACCESS, served as clonality controls. The source is immuneACCESS, and TCRdb retained only in-frame sequences with V and J called. Part of the clones is not carried over; for the studies checked, unresolved V genes explain less than half of this, and the remainder is unexplained. V and J calls and clone size come straight from that table; D and trimming were deduced from the DNA. Within this sample are 130,000 to 150,000 clones, with 91% of them counted one time only. The top ten hold roughly 10% of the sample.

The label giving this sample's time point can be read as: about twelve months on ibrutinib. For TCR beta library preparation, 1.5 to 2 micrograms of genomic DNA were extracted from the cryopreserved PBMCs. Longitudinal blood samples from CLL patients on ibrutinib monotherapy underwent high-throughput TCR beta sequencing. Patients were enrolled in a phase 2 open-label single-center ibrutinib monotherapy trial. The chain is made from TRBV19 and TRBJ1-1; the D gene is not confidently resolved. This material consisted of PBMCs, taken after 12 months of ibrutinib treatment. This receptor was identified in a human donor with chronic lymphocytic leukemia. The DNA reads TGTGCCAGTAGTTCTCAGTTCACTGAAGCTTTCTTT. Translated, this gives CASSSQFTEAFF. Where the CDR3 stops, the reference TRBV19 and TRBJ1-1 genes take over; the full variable domain is DGGITQSPKYLFRKEGQNVTLSCEQNLNHDAMYWYRQDPGQGLRLIYYSQIVNDFQKGDIAEGYSVSREKKESFPLTVTSAQKNPTAFYLCASSSQFTEAFFGQGTRLTVV.